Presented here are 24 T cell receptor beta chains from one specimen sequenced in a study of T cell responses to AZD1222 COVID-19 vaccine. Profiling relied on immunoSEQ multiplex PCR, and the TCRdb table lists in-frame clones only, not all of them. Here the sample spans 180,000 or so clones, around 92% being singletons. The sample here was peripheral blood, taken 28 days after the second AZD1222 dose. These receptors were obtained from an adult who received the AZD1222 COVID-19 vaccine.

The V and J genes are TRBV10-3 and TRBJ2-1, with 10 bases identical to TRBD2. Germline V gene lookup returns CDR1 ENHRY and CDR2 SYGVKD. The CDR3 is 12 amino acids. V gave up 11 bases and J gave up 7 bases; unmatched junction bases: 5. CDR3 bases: TGTGCCTCTAGCGGGAGTCTTAATGAGCAGTTCTTC. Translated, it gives CASSGSLNEQFF.

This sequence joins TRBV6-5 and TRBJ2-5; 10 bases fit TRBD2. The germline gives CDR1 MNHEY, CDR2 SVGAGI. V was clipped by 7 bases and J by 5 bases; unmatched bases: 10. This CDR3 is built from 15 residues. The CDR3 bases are TGTGCCAGCACGCCTAGCGGGGGCCGGGGGGAGACCCAGTACTTC. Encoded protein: CASTPSGGRGETQYF.

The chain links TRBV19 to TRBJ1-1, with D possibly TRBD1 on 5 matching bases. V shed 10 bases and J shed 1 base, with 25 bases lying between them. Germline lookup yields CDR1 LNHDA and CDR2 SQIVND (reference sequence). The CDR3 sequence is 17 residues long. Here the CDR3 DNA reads TGTGCCACCCGTATGGGGGACCCGCTTGTCCCGAACACTGAAGCTTTCTTT. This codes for CATRMGDPLVPNTEAFF.

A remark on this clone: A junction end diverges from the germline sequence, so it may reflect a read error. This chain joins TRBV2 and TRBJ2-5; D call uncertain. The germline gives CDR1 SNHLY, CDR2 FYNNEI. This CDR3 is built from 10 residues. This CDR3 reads CASSVQTQHF. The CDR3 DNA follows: TGTGCCAGCAGTGTACAGACCCAGCACTTC.

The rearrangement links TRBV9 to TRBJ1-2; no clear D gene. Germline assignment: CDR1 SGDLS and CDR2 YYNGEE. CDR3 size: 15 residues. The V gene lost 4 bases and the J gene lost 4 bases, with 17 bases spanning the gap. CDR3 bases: TGTGCCAGCAGCCCCCGGAGCCAGGACCCCTATGGCTACACCTTC. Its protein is CASSPRSQDPYGYTF.

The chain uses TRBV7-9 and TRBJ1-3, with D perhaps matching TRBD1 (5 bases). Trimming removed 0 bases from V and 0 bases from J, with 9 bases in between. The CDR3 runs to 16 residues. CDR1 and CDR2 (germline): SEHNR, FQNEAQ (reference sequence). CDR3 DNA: TGTGCCAGCAGCTTAGCCGCGACAGCCTCTGGAAACACCATATATTTT. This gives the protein CASSLAATASGNTIYF.

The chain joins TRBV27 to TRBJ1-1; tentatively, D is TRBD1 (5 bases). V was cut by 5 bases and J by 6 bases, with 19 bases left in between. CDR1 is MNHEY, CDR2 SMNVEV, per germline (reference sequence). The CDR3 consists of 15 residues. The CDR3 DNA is TGTGCCAGCAGTCCCCGTTCAGGGCCGCGGGCTGAAGCTTTCTTT. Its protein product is CASSPRSGPRAEAFF.

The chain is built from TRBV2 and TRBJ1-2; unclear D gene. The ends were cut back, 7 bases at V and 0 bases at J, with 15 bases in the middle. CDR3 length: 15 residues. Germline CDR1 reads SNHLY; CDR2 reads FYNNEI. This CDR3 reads CASKPDQPANYGYTF. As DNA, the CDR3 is TGTGCCAGCAAACCGGATCAACCAGCTAACTATGGCTACACCTTC.

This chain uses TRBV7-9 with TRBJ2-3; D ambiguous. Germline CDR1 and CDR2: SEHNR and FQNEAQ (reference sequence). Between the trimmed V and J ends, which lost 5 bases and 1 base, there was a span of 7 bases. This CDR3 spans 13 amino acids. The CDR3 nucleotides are TGTGCCAGCAGCCTGCTTGGCACAGATACGCAGTATTTT. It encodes CASSLLGTDTQYF.

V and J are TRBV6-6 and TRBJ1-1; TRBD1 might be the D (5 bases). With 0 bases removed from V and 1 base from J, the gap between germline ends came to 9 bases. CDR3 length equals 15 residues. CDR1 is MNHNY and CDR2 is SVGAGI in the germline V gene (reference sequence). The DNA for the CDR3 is TGTGCCAGCAGTTACTCCGTTGGGGGGAACACTGAAGCTTTCTTT. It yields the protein CASSYSVGGNTEAFF.

CDR3 loop: CASSPLGGYQPSGNTIYF. DNA for the CDR3: TGTGCCAGTAGCCCCCTGGGGGGCTACCAACCCTCTGGAAACACCATATATTTT. The chain has TRBV19 and TRBJ1-3; D perhaps matches TRBD1 (6 bases). The germline V gene encodes CDR1 LNHDA and CDR2 SQIVND (reference sequence). CDR3 length: 18 residues. V gave up 6 bases and J gave up 0 bases, with 21 bases separating them.

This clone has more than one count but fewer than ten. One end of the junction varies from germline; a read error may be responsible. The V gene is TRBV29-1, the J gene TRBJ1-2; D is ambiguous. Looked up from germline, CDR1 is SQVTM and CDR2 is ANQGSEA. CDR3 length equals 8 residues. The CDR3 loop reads CSVEAWGF. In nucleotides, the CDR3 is TGCAGCGTTGAAGCGTGGGGCTTC.

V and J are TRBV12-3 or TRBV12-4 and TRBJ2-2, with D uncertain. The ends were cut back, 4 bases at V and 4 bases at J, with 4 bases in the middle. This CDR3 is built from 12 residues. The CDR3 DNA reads TGTGCCAGCAGTTCACTCACCGGGGAGCTGTTTTTT. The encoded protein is CASSSLTGELFF.

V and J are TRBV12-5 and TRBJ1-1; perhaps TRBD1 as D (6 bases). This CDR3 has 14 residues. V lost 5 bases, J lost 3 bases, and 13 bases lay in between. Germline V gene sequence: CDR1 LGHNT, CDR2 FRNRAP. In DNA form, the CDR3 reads TGTGCTAGTGGTCCCTCGGGACACTACACTGAAGCTTTCTTT. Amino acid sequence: CASGPSGHYTEAFF.

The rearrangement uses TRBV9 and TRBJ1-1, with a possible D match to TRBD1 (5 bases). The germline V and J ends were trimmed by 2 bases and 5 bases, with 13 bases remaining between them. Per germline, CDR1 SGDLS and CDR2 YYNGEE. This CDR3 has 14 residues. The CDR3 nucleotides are TGTGCCAGCAGCGTCGACGGGGGTGGGACTGAAGCTTTCTTT. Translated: CASSVDGGGTEAFF. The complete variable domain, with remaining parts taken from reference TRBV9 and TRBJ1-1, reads DSGVTQTPKHLITATGQRVTLRCSPRSGDLSVYWYQQSLDQGLQFLIQYYNGEERAKGNILERFSAQQFPDLHSELNLSSLELGDSALYFCASSVDGGGTEAFFGQGTRLTVV.

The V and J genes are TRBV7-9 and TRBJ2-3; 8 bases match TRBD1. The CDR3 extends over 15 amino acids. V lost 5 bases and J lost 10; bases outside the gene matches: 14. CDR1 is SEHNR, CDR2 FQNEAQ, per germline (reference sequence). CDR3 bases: TGTGCCAGCAGCCAGACAGGGGCATATGGGGGATCGCAGTATTTT. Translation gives CASSQTGAYGGSQYF.

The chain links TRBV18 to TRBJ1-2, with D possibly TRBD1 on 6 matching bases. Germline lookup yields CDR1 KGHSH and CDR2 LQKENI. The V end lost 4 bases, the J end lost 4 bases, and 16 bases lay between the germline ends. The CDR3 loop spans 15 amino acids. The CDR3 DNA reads TGTGCCAGCTCACAAGGGACACCGAGGGGCTATGGCTACACCTTC. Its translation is CASSQGTPRGYGYTF.

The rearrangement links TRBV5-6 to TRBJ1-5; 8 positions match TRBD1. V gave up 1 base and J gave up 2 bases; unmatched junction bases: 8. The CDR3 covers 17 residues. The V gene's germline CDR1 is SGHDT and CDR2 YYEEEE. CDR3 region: CASSLTTGERGNQPQHF. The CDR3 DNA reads TGTGCCAGCAGCTTGACGACAGGGGAGAGAGGCAATCAGCCCCAGCATTTT. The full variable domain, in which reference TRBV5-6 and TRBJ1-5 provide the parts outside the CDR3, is DAGVTQSPTHLIKTRGQQVTLRCSPKSGHDTVSWYQQALGQGPQFIFQYYEEEERQRGNFPDRFSGHQFPNYSSELNVNALLLGDSALYLCASSLTTGERGNQPQHFGDGTRLSIL.

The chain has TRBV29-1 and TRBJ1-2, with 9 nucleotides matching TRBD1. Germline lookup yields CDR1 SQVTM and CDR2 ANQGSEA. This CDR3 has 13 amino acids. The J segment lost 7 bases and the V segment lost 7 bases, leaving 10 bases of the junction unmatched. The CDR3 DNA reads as TGCAGCGGCTGGGACAGGGTCGAGGCTGGCTACACCTTC. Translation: CSGWDRVEAGYTF.

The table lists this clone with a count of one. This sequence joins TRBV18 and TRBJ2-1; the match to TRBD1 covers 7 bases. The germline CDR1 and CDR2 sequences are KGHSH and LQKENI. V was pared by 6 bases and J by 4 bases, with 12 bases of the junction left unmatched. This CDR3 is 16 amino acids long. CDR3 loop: CASSVGTAPTYNEQFF. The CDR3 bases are TGTGCCAGCTCCGTCGGGACAGCTCCTACGTACAATGAGCAGTTCTTC. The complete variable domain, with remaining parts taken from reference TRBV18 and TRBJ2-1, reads NAGVMQNPRHLVRRRGQEARLRCSPMKGHSHVYWYRQLPEEGLKFMVYLQKENIIDESGMPKERFSAEFPKEGPSILRIQQVVRGDSAAYFCASSVGTAPTYNEQFFGPGTRLTVL.

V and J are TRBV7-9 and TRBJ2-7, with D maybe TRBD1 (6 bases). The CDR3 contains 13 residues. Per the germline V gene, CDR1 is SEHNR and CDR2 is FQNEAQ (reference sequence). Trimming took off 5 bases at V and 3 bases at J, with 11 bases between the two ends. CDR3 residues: CASSAGQSYEQYF. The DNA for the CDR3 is TGTGCCAGCAGCGCTGGACAGAGCTACGAGCAGTACTTC.

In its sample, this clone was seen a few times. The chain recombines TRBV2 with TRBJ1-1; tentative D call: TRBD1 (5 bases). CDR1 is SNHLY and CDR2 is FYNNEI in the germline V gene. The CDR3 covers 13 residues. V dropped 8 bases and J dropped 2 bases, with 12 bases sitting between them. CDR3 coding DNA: TGTGCCAGCGGCCGGGACTCTAACACTGAAGCTTTCTTT. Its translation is CASGRDSNTEAFF.

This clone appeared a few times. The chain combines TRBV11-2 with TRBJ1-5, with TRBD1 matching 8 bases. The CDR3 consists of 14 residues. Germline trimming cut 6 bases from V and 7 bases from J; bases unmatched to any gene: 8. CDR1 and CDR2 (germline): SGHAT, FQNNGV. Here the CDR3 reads CASSLDRVRQPQHF. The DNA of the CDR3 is TGTGCCAGCAGTTTGGACAGGGTTCGCCAGCCCCAGCATTTT.

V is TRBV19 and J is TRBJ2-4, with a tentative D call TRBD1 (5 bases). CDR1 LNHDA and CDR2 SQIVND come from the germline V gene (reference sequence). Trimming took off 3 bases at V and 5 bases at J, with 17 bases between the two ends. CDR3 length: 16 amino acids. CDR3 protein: CASSISQGRGENIQYF. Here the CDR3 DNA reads TGTGCCAGTAGTATTTCGCAGGGTCGTGGGGAAAACATTCAGTACTTC.